The 8 T cell receptor beta chains given below trace back to one sample, sequenced in a study of T cells in Graves' hyperthyroidism and ophthalmopathy. Researchers amplified the TCR beta CDR3 regions from RNA transcripts. RT-PCR in the first round (using the HTBI primer set) targeted the TCR CDR3. TCRdb reprocessed the multiplex PCR reads via MiXCR and lists one record per CDR3 protein. This sample has about 400,000 distinct CDR3 sequences, with 15% found just once. The sample was blood. The receptors originated from a woman in her sixties or seventies with Graves' ophthalmopathy.

This clonotype was picked up a small number of times. The chain combines TRBV20-1 with TRBJ1-6, with D unresolved. The germline gives CDR1 DFQATT, CDR2 SNEGSKA (reference sequence). Trimming pared 6 bases from V and 2 bases from J, leaving 11 bases between. The CDR3 loop spans 14 amino acids. CDR3 residues: CSAPPGTYNSPLHF. The CDR3 DNA sequence: TGCAGTGCACCTCCGGGAACCTATAATTCACCCCTCCACTTT.

This clonotype showed up many times. This chain joins TRBV7-9 and TRBJ1-1; 9 nucleotides line up with TRBD1. The J segment lost 0 bases and the V segment lost 6 bases, leaving 11 bases of the junction unmatched. Germline values: CDR1 SEHNR, CDR2 FQNEAQ (reference sequence). The CDR3 is 17 amino acids. The CDR3 DNA is TGTGCCAGCAGTTTGAACAGGGGGCTCGTGATGAACACTGAAGCTTTCTTT. Amino acids: CASSLNRGLVMNTEAFF. The entire variable domain, with the rest obtained from reference TRBV7-9 and TRBJ1-1, is as follows: DTGVSQNPRHKITKRGQNVTFRCDPISEHNRLYWYRQTLGQGPEFLTYFQNEAQLEKSRLLSDRFSAERPKGSFSTLEIQRTEQGDSAMYLCASSLNRGLVMNTEAFFGQGTRLTVV.

The J gene is TRBJ2-5, the V gene TRBV12-3 or TRBV12-4; 14 bases are shared with TRBD2. CDR3 length equals 16 residues. Trimming at V came to 7 bases and at J to 7 bases, leaving 11 bases not matched to a gene. The DNA for the CDR3 is TGTGCCAGCACCTCACGGGGACTAGCGGGAGCGCGGACCCAGTACTTC. Translating it yields CASTSRGLAGARTQYF.

This chain connects TRBV7-9 to TRBJ2-3, with no clear D. CDR3 size: 13 residues. Germline V gene data show CDR1 as SEHNR and CDR2 as FQNEAQ (reference sequence). V was pared by 3 bases and J by 4 bases, with 8 bases between. CDR3 sequence reads: CASSFAEADTQYF. DNA for the CDR3: TGTGCCAGCAGCTTTGCTGAGGCAGATACGCAGTATTTT.

The V gene is TRBV10-1, the J gene TRBJ2-2; perhaps TRBD2 as D (6 bases). The germline V gene has CDR1 WNHNN and CDR2 SYGVQD (reference sequence). V was trimmed by 0 bases and J by 5 bases, leaving 13 bases between them. The CDR3 covers 16 residues. CDR3 nucleotides: TGCGCCAGCAGTGAGTCGTTTCGGGGAGGAACCGGGGAGCTGTTTTTT. The encoded protein is CASSESFRGGTGELFF.

This chain uses TRBV6-5 with TRBJ2-7; D is ambiguous. Germline CDR1 reads MNHEY; CDR2 reads SVGAGI. V gave up 2 bases and J gave up 3 bases, with 11 bases separating them. The CDR3 runs to 14 residues. The CDR3 loop reads CASSYGGIDYEQYF. CDR3 nucleotide sequence: TGTGCCAGCAGTTACGGTGGAATCGACTACGAGCAGTACTTC.

This clonotype was seen a handful of times. The DNA of the CDR3 is TGTGCCAGCAGAGAGGACAGTTTCTCTGGAAACACCATATATTTT. This sequence encodes CASREDSFSGNTIYF. The V and J genes are TRBV2 and TRBJ1-3; weak D call: TRBD1 (6 bases). The CDR3 runs to 15 residues. Germline assignment: CDR1 SNHLY and CDR2 FYNNEI. The germline V and J ends were trimmed by 6 bases and 0 bases, with 12 bases remaining between them. The variable domain in full, completed from reference TRBV2 and TRBJ1-3, reads EPEVTQTPSHQVTQMGQEVILRCVPISNHLYFYWYRQILGQKVEFLVSFYNNEISEKSEIFDDQFSVERPDGSNFTLKIRSTKLEDSAMYFCASREDSFSGNTIYFGEGSWLTVV.

This clonotype has only a few counts. The chain has TRBV19 and TRBJ1-5; a weak D match, TRBD1 (6 bases). V was shortened by 6 bases and J by 1 base, with 13 bases between the two germline ends. The CDR3 has 15 amino acids. CDR1 is LNHDA, CDR2 SQIVND, per germline (reference sequence). CDR3 DNA sequence: TGTGCCAGTAGCACGACAGGAGAAAGCAATCAGCCCCAGCATTTT. Its protein is CASSTTGESNQPQHF.